The sequence of this T cell receptor (beta chain) was determined in a study of beta chain features in type 1 diabetes. General study results and limits: Moderate but significant shortening of TCRB CDR3s was recorded in all four CD4+ subsets from Type 1 diabetes patients. Among patients, naive, central memory and Treg TCRB repertoires appeared more similar than among healthy donors.

Concerning this clone itself: Its antigen is currently unknown.

Of the isolated RNA, all was reverse transcribed, and so the sequenced material was expressed TCRB transcripts. Some 3.6 million reads were obtained on average from naive, central memory and regulatory T cell samples. Method: immunoSEQ multiplex PCR; TCRdb's copy keeps in-frame clones and lacks some. The sample lists 600,000 or so clones, 11% to 15% occurring once. V was shortened by 2 bases and J by 0 bases, with 8 bases between the two germline ends. Looked up from germline, CDR1 is SGDLS and CDR2 is YYNGEE. The CDR3 runs to 15 residues. Material for sequencing was naive CD4+ T cells from blood. The chain employs TRBV9 and TRBJ2-2; D gene unclear. The TCR originated in a man younger than 35 with type 1 diabetes. CDR3 protein: CASSVRRTNTGELFF. In DNA, the CDR3 is TGTGCCAGCAGCGTCCGACGTACGAACACCGGGGAGCTGTTTTTT. Variable domain in full (rest from reference TRBV9 and TRBJ2-2): DSGVTQTPKHLITATGQRVTLRCSPRSGDLSVYWYQQSLDQGLQFLIQYYNGEERAKGNILERFSAQQFPDLHSELNLSSLELGDSALYFCASSVRRTNTGELFFGEGSRLTVL.